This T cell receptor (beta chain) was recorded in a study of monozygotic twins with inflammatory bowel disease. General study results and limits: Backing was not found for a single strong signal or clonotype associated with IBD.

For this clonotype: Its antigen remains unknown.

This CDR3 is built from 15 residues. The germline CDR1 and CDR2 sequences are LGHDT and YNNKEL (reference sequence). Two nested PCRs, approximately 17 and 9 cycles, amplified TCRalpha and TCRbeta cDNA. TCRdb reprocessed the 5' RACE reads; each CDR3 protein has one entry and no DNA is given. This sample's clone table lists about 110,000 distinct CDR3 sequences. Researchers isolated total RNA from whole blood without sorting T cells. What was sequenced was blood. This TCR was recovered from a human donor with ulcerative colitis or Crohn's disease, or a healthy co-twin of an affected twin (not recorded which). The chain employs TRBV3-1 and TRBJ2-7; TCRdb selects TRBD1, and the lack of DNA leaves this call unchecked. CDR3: CASSQARTDISEQYF.